This paragraph covers one T cell receptor (beta chain) sequence. Its antigen is undetermined. Additional DNA sequences in this sample encode the identical CDR3. The data stem from a study of graft-versus-host responses after intestinal transplantation. On the study more broadly: Each of the recipients got a multivisceral, liver-intestinal, or isolated intestinal transplant. Each recipient received anti-thymocyte globulin induction, then tacrolimus and steroids for two to three years. Overall study findings and caveats: In patients with graft-donor T cell macrochimerism, allograft graft-versus-host to host-versus-graft clonal ratios were high.

V was cut by 2 bases and J by 1 base, with 5 bases left in between. This CDR3 spans 13 amino acids. Germline-derived CDR1 and CDR2 are MNHEY and SMNVEV (reference sequence). Only in-frame clones appear in the TCRdb table, and some are missing; sequencing was by immunoSEQ multiplex PCR. The top ten clones hold around 0.07% of a sample with roughly 99,000 clones, roughly 90% of them seen once. Here the sequenced sample was unstimulated CD8+ T cells sorted from spleen or lymph node cells, taken before transplant. V usage is TRBV27 and J usage is TRBJ1-1; D might be TRBD1 (5 bases). This clonotype was obtained from a human donor who was the organ donor for an intestinal transplant. CDR3 in DNA: TGTGCCAGCAGTTTAGGACAGAACACTGAAGCTTTCTTT. This encodes CASSLGQNTEAFF.